This T cell receptor (beta chain) derives from a study of blood T cell repertoires in COVID-19. In the study overall: Acute and convalescent COVID-19 specimens originated in the United States, Italy and Spain.

The CDR3 covers 15 residues. Germline-derived CDR1 and CDR2 are ENHRY and SYGVKD. Unmatched junction bases numbered 5, after V lost 3 bases and J lost 3 bases. Original data processing: Scientists estimated how many nucleated cells there were by amplifying reference gene primers. The repertoire was sequenced with immunoSEQ multiplex PCR; TCRdb's copy has only in-frame clones and lacks some. The V and J calls and clone size were taken over from that table, and D and trimming were inferred from the DNA. The table has some 220,000 clones, about 80% seen once; the top ten hold roughly 3%. The J gene is TRBJ2-5, the V gene TRBV10-3; TRBD2 matches 9 bases. This TCR was sampled from a woman in her twenties or thirties who had recovered from COVID-19. The sample comprised peripheral blood. The CDR3 here is CAISDGPSGEETQYF. CDR3 bases: TGTGCCATCAGTGATGGGCCTAGCGGGGAAGAGACCCAGTACTTC.